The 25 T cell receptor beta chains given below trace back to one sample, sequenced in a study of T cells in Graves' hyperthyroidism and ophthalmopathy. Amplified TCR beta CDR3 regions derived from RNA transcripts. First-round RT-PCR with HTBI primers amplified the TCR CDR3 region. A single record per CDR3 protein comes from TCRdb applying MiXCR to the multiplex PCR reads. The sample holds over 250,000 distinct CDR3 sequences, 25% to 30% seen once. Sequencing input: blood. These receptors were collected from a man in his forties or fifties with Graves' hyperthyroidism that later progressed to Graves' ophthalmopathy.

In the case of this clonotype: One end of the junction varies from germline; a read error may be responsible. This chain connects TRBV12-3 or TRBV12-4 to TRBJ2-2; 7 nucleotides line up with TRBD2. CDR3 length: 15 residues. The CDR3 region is CASSRLAGGTGGLFF. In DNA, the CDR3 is TGTGCCAGCAGCCGACTAGCCGGAGGGACCGGGGGGCTGTTTTTT.

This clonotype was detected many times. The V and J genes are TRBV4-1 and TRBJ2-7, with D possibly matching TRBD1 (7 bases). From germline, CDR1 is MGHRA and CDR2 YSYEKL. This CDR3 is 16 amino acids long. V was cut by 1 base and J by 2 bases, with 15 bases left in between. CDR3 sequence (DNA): TGCGCCAGCAGCCAAGGCGGGACAGAGGGTACCTACGAGCAGTACTTC. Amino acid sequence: CASSQGGTEGTYEQYF.

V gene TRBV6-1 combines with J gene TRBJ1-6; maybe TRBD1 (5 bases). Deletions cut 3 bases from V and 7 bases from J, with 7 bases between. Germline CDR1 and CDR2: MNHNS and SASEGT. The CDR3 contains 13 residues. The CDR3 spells CASSDRANSPLHF. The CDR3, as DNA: TGTGCCAGCAGTGACAGGGCGAATTCACCCCTCCACTTT.

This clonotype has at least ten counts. The CDR3 DNA is TGTGCCAGCTCACCCGGGGAGAGGGTCATGTACACTGAAGCTTTCTTT. Translating it yields CASSPGERVMYTEAFF. The chain has TRBV18 and TRBJ1-1; no clear D. There are 16 residues in the CDR3. Germline V gives CDR1 KGHSH, CDR2 LQKENI. Trimming cost V 3 bases and J 3 bases, with 17 bases left between them.

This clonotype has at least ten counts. The CDR3 protein is CSAREGRQNTEAFF. In nucleotides, the CDR3 is TGCAGTGCTAGAGAGGGACGGCAGAACACTGAAGCTTTCTTT. The chain links TRBV20-1 to TRBJ1-1, with D perhaps matching TRBD1 (5 bases). V gave up 0 bases and J gave up 1 base, with 9 bases separating them. The CDR3 covers 14 residues. Germline V lookup: CDR1 DFQATT, CDR2 SNEGSKA (reference sequence).

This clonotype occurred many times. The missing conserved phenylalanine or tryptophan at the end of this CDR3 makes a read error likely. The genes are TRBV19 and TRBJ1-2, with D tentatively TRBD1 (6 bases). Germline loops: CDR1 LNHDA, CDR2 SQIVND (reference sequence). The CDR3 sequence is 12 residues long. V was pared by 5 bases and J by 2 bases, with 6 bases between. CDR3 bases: TGTGCCAGTAGTGGGACAAACTATGGCTACACCCTC. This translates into CASSGTNYGYTL.

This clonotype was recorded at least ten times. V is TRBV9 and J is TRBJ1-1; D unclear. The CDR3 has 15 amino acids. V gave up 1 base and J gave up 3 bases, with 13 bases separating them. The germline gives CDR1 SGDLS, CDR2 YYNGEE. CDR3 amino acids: CASSVSLVGDTEAFF. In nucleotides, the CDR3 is TGTGCCAGCAGCGTATCATTGGTGGGCGACACTGAAGCTTTCTTT.

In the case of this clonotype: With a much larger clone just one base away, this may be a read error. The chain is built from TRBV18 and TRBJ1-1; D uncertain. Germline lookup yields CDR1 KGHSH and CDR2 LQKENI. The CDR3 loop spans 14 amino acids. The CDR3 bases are TGTGCCGGCTCACCACTCGCAGGGAACACTGAAGCTTTCTTT. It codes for CAGSPLAGNTEAFF.

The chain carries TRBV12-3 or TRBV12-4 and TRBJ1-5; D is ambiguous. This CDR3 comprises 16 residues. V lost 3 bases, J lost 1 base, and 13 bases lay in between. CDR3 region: CASSLEGTNSNQPQHF. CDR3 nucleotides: TGTGCCAGCAGTTTGGAAGGCACCAACAGCAATCAGCCCCAGCATTTT.

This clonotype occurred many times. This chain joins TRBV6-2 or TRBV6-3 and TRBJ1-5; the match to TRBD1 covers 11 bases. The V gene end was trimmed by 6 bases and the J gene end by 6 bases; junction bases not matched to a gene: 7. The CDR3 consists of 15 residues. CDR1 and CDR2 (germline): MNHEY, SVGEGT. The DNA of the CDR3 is TGTGCCAGCAGACCCGGGACAGGGGGTGGTCAGCCCCAGCATTTT. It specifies CASRPGTGGGQPQHF.

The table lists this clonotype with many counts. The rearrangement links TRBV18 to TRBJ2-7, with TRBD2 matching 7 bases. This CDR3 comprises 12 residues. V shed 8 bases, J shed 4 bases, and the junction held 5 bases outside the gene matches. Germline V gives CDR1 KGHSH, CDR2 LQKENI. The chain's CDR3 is CASSPGGYEQYF. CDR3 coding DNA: TGTGCCAGCAGTCCCGGGGGGTACGAGCAGTACTTC.

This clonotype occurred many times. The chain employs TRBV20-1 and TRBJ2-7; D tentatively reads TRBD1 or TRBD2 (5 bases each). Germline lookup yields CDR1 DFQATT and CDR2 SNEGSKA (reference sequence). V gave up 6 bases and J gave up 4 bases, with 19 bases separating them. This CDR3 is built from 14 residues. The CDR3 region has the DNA TGCAGTGCCCTGAGGGACGGGGTATCATACGAGCAGTACTTC. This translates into CSALRDGVSYEQYF.

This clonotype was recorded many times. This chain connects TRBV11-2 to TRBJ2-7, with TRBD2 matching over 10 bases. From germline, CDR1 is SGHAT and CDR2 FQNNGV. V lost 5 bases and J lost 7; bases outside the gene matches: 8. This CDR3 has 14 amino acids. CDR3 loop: CASSTGTSVLEQYF. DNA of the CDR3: TGTGCCAGCAGCACCGGGACTAGCGTTCTTGAGCAGTACTTC.

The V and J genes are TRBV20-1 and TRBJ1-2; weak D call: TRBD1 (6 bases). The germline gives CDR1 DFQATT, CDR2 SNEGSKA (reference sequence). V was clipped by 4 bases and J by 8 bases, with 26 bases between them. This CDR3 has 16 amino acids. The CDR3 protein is CSANEDQGKVVGGYTF. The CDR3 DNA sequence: TGCAGTGCTAACGAGGATCAGGGGAAGGTAGTTGGAGGCTACACCTTC.

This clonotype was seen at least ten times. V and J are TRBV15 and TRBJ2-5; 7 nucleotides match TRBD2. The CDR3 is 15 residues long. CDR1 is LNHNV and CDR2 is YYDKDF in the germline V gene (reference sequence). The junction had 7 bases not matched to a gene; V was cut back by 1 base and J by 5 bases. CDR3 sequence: CATSRGTTSAETQYF. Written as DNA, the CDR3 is TGTGCCACCAGCAGAGGAACTACTAGCGCCGAGACCCAGTACTTC. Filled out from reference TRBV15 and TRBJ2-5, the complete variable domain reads DAMVIQNPRYQVTQFGKPVTLSCSQTLNHNVMYWYQQKSSQAPKLLFHYYDKDFNNEADTPDNFQSRRPNTSFCFLDIRSPGLGDTAMYLCATSRGTTSAETQYFGPGTRLLVL.

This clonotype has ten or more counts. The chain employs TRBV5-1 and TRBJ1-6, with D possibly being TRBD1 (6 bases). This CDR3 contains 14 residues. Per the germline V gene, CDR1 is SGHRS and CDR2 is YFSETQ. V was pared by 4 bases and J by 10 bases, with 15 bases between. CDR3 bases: TGCGCCAGCAGCCCTTCGCAGGGGCGGTCACCCCTCCACTTT. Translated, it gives CASSPSQGRSPLHF. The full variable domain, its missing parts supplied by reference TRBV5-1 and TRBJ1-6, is KAGVTQTPRYLIKTRGQQVTLSCSPISGHRSVSWYQQTPGQGLQFLFEYFSETQRNKGNFPGRFSGRQFSNSRSEMNVSTLELGDSALYLCASSPSQGRSPLHFGNGTRLTVT.

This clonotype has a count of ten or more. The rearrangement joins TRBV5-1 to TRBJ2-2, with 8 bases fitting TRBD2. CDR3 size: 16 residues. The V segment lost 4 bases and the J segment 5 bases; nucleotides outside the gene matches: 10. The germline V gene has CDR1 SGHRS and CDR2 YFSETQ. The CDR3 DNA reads TGCGCCAGCAGCCTTGGCAGCGGGAGTGGAACCGGGGAGCTGTTTTTT. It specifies CASSLGSGSGTGELFF.

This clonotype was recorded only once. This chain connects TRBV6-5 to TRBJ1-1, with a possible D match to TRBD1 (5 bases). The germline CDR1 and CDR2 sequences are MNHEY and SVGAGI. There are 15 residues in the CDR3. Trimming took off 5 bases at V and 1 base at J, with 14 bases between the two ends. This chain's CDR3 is CASSHTGLRNTEAFF. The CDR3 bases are TGTGCCAGCAGTCACACGGGACTACGGAACACTGAAGCTTTCTTT.

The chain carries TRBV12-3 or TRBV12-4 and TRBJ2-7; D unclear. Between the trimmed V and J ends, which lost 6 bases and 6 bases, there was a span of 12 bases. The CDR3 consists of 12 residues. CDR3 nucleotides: TGTGCCAGCAGCATCATCGGACGCGAGCAGTACTTC. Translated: CASSIIGREQYF.

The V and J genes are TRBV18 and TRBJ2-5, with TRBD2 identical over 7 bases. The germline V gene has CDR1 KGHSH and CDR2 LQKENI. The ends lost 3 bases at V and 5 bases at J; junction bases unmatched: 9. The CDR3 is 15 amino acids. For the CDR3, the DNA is TGTGCCAGCTCACCCACGGGAGGTCGGCGGGAGACCCAGTACTTC. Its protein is CASSPTGGRRETQYF.

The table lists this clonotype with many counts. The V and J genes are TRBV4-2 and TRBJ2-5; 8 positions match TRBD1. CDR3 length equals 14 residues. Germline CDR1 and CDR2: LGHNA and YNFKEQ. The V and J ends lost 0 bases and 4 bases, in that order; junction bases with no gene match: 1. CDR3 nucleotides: TGTGCCAGCAGCCAAGACAGGGGGCGAGAGACCCAGTACTTC. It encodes CASSQDRGRETQYF.

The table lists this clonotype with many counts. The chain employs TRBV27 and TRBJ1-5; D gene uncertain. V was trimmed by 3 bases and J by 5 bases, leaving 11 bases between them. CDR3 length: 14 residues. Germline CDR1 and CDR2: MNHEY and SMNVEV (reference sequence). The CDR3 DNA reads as TGTGCCAGCAGTTTCTCGGGAGGTTATCAGCCCCAGCATTTT. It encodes CASSFSGGYQPQHF.

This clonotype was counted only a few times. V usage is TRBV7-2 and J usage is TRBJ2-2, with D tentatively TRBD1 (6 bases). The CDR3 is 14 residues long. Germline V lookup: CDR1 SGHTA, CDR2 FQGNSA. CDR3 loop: CASEDSPNTGELFF. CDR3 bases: TGTGCTAGCGAGGACAGCCCGAACACCGGGGAGCTGTTTTTT.

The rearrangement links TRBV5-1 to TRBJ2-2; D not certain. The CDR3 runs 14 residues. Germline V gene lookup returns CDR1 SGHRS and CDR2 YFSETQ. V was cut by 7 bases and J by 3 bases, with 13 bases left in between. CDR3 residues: CASGLERDTGELFF. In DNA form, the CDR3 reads TGCGCCAGCGGATTGGAGAGAGACACCGGGGAGCTGTTTTTT.

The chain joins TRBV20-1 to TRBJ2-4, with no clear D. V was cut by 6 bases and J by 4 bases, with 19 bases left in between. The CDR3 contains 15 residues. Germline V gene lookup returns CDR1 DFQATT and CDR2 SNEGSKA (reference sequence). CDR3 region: CSAQDLRTSKNIQYF. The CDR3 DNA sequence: TGCAGTGCGCAAGATCTCAGGACGTCGAAAAACATTCAGTACTTC.